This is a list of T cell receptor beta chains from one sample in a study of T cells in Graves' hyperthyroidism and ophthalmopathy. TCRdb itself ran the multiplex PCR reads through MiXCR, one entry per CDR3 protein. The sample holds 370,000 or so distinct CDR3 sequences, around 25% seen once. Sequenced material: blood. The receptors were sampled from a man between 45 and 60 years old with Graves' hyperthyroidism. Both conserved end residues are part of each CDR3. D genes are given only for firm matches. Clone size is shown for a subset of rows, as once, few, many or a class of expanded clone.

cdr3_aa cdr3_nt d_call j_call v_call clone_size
CASSTGQGKNEQYF TGTGCCAGCTCCACGGGACAGGGGAAGAACGAGCAGTACTTC TRBD1 TRBJ2-7 TRBV2 NA
CASSLPTGLAKNIQYF TGTGCCAGCAGTTTGCCTACAGGGCTAGCCAAAAACATTCAGTACTTC NA TRBJ2-4 TRBV28 few
CASTTSISGANVLTF TGTGCCAGCACAACGTCAATCTCTGGGGCCAACGTCCTGACTTTC NA TRBJ2-6 TRBV12-3/TRBV12-4 few
CASSMWQGATYEQYF TGTGCCAGTAGTATGTGGCAGGGGGCAACCTACGAGCAGTACTTC TRBD1 TRBJ2-7 TRBV19 NA
CASSFTPPASGGYTF TGTGCCAGCAGCTTTACCCCCCCCGCGAGTGGGGGCTACACCTTC NA TRBJ1-2 TRBV7-9 NA
CASSDRPGQGAEAFF TGTGCCAGCAGTGACAGACCGGGACAGGGGGCTGAAGCTTTCTTT TRBD1 TRBJ1-1 TRBV6-1 few
CSGGDLREPKETQYF TGCAGTGGGGGTGACCTCAGGGAACCCAAAGAGACCCAGTACTTC NA TRBJ2-5 TRBV20-1 NA
CASKGQGHMNTEAFF TGTGCCAGCAAGGGTCAGGGGCACATGAACACTGAAGCTTTCTTT NA TRBJ1-1 TRBV28 many
CASRGQYSGNTIYF TGTGCCAGCAGGGGACAGTACTCTGGAAACACCATATATTTT TRBD1 TRBJ1-3 TRBV3-1 few
CASSPEGADTEAFF TGTGCCAGCAGCCCGGAAGGGGCGGACACTGAAGCTTTCTTT NA TRBJ1-1 TRBV7-9 NA
CSARLNLPSYNEQFF TGCAGTGCTAGACTAAACCTTCCCTCCTACAATGAGCAGTTCTTC NA TRBJ2-1 TRBV20-1 NA
CASSAGQGFYEQYF TGTGCCAGCAGTGCTGGACAGGGATTCTACGAGCAGTACTTC TRBD1 TRBJ2-7 TRBV2 many
CASSLYVRQETQYF TGTGCCAGCAGCTTATATGTGCGGCAAGAGACCCAGTACTTC NA TRBJ2-5 TRBV11-2 many
CAISDGQTQYF TGTGCCATCAGTGACGGCCAGACCCAGTACTTC NA TRBJ2-5 TRBV6-1 NA
CASRILHRELPGGEQYF TGTGCCAGCAGGATACTCCACCGGGAGCTCCCGGGGGGGGAGCAGTACTTC TRBD2 TRBJ2-7 TRBV2 NA
CASSETSGQPQHF TGCGCCAGCAGCGAAACATCGGGTCAGCCCCAGCATTTT NA TRBJ1-5 TRBV5-1 NA